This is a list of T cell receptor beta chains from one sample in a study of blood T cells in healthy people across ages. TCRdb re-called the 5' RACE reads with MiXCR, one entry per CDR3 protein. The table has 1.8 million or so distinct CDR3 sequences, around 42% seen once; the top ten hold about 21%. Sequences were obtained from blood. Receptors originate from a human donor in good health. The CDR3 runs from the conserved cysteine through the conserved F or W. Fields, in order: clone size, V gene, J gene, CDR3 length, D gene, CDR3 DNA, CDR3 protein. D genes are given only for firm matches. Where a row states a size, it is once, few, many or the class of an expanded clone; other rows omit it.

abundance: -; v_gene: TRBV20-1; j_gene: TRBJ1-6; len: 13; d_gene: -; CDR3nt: TGCAGTGTTTCCGACCGTCCCGCCTCACCCCTCCACTTT; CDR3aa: CSVSDRPASPLHF
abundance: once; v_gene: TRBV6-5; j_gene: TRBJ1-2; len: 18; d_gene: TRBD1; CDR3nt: TGTGCCAGCAGTTACACGTCGGGACAGGGGGCGACTAACTGTGGCTACACCTTC; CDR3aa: CASSYTSGQGATNCGYTF
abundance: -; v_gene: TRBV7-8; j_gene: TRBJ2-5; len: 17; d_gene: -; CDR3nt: TGTGCCAGCAGCTTAGTTGGATTGGTGGCCCTTGGGGAGACCCAGTACTTC; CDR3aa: CASSLVGLVALGETQYF
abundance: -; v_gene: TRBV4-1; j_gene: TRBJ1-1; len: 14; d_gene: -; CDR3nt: TGCGCCAGCAGCCAAGTCCCAGGCGCCGCTGAAGCTTTCTTT; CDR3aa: CASSQVPGAAEAFF
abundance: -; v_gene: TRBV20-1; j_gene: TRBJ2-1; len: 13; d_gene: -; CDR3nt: TGCAGTGCTAGCCGAGGTGAGGGGCATGAGCAGTTCTTC; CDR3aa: CSASRGEGHEQFF
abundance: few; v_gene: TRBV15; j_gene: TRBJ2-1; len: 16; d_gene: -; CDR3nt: TGTGCCACCAGCATGAACGGGGGCGCCTCCTACAATGAGCAGTTCTTC; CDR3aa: CATSMNGGASYNEQFF
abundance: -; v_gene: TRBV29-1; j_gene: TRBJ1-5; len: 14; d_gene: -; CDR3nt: TGCAGCGTTGCGGAGGTTGGTAGCAATCAGCCCCAGCATTTT; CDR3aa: CSVAEVGSNQPQHF
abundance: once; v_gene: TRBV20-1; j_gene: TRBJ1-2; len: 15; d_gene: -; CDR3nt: TGCAGTGCTAGAGATTGGTTTGCAGGGAAATATGGCTACACCTTC; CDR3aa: CSARDWFAGKYGYTF
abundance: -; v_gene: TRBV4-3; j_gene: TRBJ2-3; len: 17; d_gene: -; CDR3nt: TGCGTCAGCAGCCAAGGTGAAGGCAGGGGACTCACAGATACGCAGTATTTT; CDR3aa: CVSSQGEGRGLTDTQYF
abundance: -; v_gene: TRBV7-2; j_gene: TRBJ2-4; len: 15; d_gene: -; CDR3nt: TGTGCCAGCAGTAAACCGGGACACCCCTTTGAAGAGCAGTACTTC; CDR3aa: CASSKPGHPFEEQYF
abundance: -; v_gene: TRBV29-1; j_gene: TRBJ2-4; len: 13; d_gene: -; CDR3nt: TGCAGCGCCGGTGTCGTGACCAAAAACATTCAGTACTTC; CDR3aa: CSAGVVTKNIQYF
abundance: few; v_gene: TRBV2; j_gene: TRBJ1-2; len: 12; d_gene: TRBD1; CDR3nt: TGTGCCAGCAGTGAGACAGGGGATGGCTACACCTTC; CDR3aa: CASSETGDGYTF
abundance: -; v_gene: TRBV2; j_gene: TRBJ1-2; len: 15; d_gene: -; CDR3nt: TGTGCCAGCAGTTCGACAGAGTCATCGATCTATGGCTACACCTTC; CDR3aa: CASSSTESSIYGYTF
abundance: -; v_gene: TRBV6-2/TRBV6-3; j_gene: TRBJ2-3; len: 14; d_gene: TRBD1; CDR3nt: TGTGCCGGGGGGTCGGGACAGGTCACAGATACGCAGTATTTT; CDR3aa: CAGGSGQVTDTQYF
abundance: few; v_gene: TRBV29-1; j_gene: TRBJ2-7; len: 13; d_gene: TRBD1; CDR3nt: TGCAGCGTTGGTTACGGGGACAGGGTCGAAAAGTACTTC; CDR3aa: CSVGYGDRVEKYF
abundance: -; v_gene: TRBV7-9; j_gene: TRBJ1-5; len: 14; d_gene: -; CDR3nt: TGTGCCAGCAGCTTAGATTCAGGAGTTGGGCCCCAGCATTTT; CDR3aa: CASSLDSGVGPQHF
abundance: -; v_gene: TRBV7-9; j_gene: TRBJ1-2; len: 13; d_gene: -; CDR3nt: TGTGCCAGCAGCTTTAGGGACCTTGCGGGCTACACCTTC; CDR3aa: CASSFRDLAGYTF
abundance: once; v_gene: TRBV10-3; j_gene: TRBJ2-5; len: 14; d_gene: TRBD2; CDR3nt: TGTGCCATCAGTGAGCTGGGGGGGCAAGAGACCCAGTACTTC; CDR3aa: CAISELGGQETQYF
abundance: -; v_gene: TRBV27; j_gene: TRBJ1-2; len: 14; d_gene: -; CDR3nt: TGTGCCAGCAGTTCATACCGGACAACGCATGGCTACACCTTC; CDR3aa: CASSSYRTTHGYTF
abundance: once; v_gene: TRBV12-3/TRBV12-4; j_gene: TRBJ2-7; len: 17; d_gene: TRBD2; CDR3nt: TGTGCCAGCAGCCCAAGTCGACTAGCGGGGGCTACTTACGAGCAGTACTTC; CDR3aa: CASSPSRLAGATYEQYF
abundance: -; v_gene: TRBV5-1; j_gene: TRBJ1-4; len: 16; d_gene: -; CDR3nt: TGCGCCAGCAGTCTCCGACAGGCCTCGATTAATGAAAAACTGTTTTTT; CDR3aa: CASSLRQASINEKLFF
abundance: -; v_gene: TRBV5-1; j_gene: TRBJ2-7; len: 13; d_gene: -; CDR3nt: TGCGCCAGCAGCTTGGGTTTGGTACGCGAGCAGTACTTC; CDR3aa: CASSLGLVREQYF
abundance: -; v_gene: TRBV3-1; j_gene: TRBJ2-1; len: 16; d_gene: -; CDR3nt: TGTGCCAGCAGCCAAGAAGGATTTTCGGAGTACAATGAGCAGTTCTTC; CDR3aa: CASSQEGFSEYNEQFF
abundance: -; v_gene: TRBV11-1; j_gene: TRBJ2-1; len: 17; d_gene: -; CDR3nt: TGTGCCAGCAGCTTAGCGCCTGGGGTTGGGTCCTACAATGAGCAGTTCTTC; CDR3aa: CASSLAPGVGSYNEQFF
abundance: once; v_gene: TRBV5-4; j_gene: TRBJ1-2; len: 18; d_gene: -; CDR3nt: TGTGCCAGCAGCCAGGACCCGACTCCCACAGATACGCAGTATGGCTACACCTTC; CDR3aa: CASSQDPTPTDTQYGYTF
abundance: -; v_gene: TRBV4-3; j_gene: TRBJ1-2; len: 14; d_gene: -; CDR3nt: TGCGCCAGCAGCCAAGAATTGGTCAGCTATGGCTACACCTTC; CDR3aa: CASSQELVSYGYTF
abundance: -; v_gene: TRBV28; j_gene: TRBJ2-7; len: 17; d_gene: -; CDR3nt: TGTGCCAGCAGTTTATTAGTGGGGCAGGGAGCGAGGGGCGAGCAGTACTTC; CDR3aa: CASSLLVGQGARGEQYF
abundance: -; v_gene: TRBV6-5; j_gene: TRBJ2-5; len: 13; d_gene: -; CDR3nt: TGTGCCAGCAGTTACGTTCCTGGGGAGACCCAGTACTTC; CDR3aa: CASSYVPGETQYF
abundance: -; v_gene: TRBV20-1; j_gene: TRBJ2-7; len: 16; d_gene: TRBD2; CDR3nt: TGCAGTGCTGGTGATAGTCTAGCGGATAATTCCTACGAGCAGTACTTC; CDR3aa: CSAGDSLADNSYEQYF
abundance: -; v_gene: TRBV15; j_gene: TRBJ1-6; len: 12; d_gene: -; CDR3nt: TGTGCCACCCGAACAGATAATTCACCCCTCCACTTT; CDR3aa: CATRTDNSPLHF
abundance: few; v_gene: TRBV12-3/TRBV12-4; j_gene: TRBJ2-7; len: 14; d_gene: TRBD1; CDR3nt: TGTGCCAGCAGACCTAAGGGGGCCTCCTACGAGCAGTACTTC; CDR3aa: CASRPKGASYEQYF
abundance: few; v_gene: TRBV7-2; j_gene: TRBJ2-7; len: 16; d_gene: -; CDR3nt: TGTGCCAGCAGCTTAGGGGGCGGGGAGTACTCCTACGAGCAGTACTTC; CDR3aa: CASSLGGGEYSYEQYF
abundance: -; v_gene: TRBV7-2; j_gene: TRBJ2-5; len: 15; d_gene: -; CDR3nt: TGTGCCAGCAGCCCAGAGGGAGGGGGCCAAGAGACCCAGTACTTC; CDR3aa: CASSPEGGGQETQYF
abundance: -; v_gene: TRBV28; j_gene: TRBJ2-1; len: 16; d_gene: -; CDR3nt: TGTGCCAGCAGTCCTCTCGTCCATCAGTCGGGTAATGAGCAGTTCTTC; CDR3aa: CASSPLVHQSGNEQFF
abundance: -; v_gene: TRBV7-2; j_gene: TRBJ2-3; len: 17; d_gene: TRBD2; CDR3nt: TGTGCCAGCAGCAAAAGGGGCGGCGGGGGGACCACAGATACGCAGTATTTT; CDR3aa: CASSKRGGGGTTDTQYF
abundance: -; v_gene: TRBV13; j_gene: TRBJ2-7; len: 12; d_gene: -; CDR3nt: TGTGCCAGCCGTGACACCTCCTCCGAGCAGTACTTC; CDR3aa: CASRDTSSEQYF
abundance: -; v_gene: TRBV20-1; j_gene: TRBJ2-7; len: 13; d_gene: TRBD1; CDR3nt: TGCAGTGCCCAACAGGGGCATACCTACGAGCAGTACTTC; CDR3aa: CSAQQGHTYEQYF
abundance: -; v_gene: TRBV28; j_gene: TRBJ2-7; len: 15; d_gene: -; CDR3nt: TGTGCCAGCAGTCCAAAGGGGACCCTATTCTACGAGCAGTACTTC; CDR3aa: CASSPKGTLFYEQYF
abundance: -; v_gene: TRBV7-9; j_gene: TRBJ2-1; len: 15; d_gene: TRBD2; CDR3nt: TGTGCCAGCAGCCCCGGGACTAGCGGGAACAATGAGCAGTTCTTC; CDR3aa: CASSPGTSGNNEQFF
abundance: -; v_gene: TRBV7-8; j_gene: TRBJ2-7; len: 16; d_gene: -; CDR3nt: TGTGCCAGCAGTTTATACCCTACTAGCCCTCCTCTCGAGCAGTACTTC; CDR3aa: CASSLYPTSPPLEQYF
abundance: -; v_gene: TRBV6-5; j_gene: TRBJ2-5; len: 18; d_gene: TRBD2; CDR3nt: TGTGCCAGCAGTTACACGCGGACTAGCGGGGACACCCAAGAGACCCAGTACTTC; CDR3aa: CASSYTRTSGDTQETQYF
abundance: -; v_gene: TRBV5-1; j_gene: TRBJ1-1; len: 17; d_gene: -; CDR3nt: TGCGCCAGCAGCTTGTCAGGGTCTGGGTACATGAACACTGAAGCTTTCTTT; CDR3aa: CASSLSGSGYMNTEAFF
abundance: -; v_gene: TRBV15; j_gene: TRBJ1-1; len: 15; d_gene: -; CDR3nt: TGTGCCACCAGCAGAAAACCTGGAGGTGGCACTGAAGCTTTCTTT; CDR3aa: CATSRKPGGGTEAFF
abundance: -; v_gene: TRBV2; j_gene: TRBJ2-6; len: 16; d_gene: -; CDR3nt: TGTGCCAGCAGTGTAGAAAGGGGCTCTGGGGCCAACGTCCTGACTTTC; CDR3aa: CASSVERGSGANVLTF
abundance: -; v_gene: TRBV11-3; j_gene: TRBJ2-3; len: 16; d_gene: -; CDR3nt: TGTGCCAGCAGCTTAGGAGGTGGGGAAAGCACAGATACGCAGTATTTT; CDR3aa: CASSLGGGESTDTQYF
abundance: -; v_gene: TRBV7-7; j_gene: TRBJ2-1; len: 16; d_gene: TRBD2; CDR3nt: TGTGCCAGCAGCTCGCGAGGGGCGGGGGTATACAATGAGCAGTTCTTC; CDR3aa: CASSSRGAGVYNEQFF
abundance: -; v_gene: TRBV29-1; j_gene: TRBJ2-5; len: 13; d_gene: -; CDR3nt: TGCAGCGTTGAGAGGGTGGGGGGCGATGAGCAGTACTTC; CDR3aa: CSVERVGGDEQYF
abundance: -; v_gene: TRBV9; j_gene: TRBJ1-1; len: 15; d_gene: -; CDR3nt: TGTGCCAGCAGCGTAGAGCCGGGGGGGAACACTGAAGCTTTCTTT; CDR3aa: CASSVEPGGNTEAFF